What follows is one T cell receptor beta chain and its context. Antigen specificity is unknown. Germline loops: CDR1 MGHRA, CDR2 YSYEKL. The CDR3 length is 16 residues. Trimming took off 0 bases at V and 0 bases at J, with 9 bases between the two ends. TCRdb keeps only in-frame clones here, not all; method: immunoSEQ multiplex PCR. The sample records roughly 110,000 clones, roughly 89% being singletons. This entry belongs to a study of T cell responses to AZD1222 COVID-19 vaccine. Findings and caveats of the study: Just six people given AZD1222 tested seropositive at baseline. Donors skewed white British and female; clonal diversity was possibly underestimated. Repertoires were obtained only post-peak T cell response. Spike-wide vaccine-associated CD4 TCRs dominated at 160-218 and 743-854.

The TCR was taken from an adult in good health. This sample comprised peripheral blood, obtained on day 0 of AZD1222 vaccination. J is TRBJ1-3 and V is TRBV4-1, with no clear D. CDR3 bases: TGCGCCAGCAGCCAAGATCCCCAGCGCTCTGGAAACACCATATATTTT. This translates into CASSQDPQRSGNTIYF.